This passage covers 16 T cell receptor beta chains from one sample sequenced in a study of shared clonotypes between healthy human individuals. Cells designated naive CD8 were CD45RO-negative and were positively selected for CCR7, with terminally differentiated effector memory CD45RA+ cells excluded. The assay was immunoSEQ multiplex PCR, and TCRdb's table has in-frame clones only and misses some. The sample contains some 1,900,000 clones, approximately 94% of which appear only once. The sequenced material came from naive CD8+ T cells sorted from blood. Receptor source: a man between 18 and 29 years old in good health.

The V call is TRBV7-9, the J call TRBJ1-1, with TRBD1 matching 8 bases. In germline, CDR1 is SEHNR, CDR2 FQNEAQ (reference sequence). V was pared by 2 bases and J by 1 base, with 3 bases of the junction left unmatched. CDR3 length equals 15 residues. The CDR3 spells CASSLPGTGNTEAFF. The CDR3 bases are TGTGCCAGCAGCTTACCCGGGACAGGGAACACTGAAGCTTTCTTT.

This chain links TRBV7-9 with TRBJ2-7, with a possible D match to TRBD1 (6 bases). Germline CDR1 reads SEHNR; CDR2 reads FQNEAQ (reference sequence). This CDR3 has 15 amino acids. Trimming took off 5 bases at V and 2 bases at J, with 16 bases between the two ends. The CDR3: CASSRLQGPTYEQYF. The CDR3 DNA follows: TGTGCCAGCAGCCGTTTGCAGGGGCCGACCTACGAGCAGTACTTC.

The gene calls are TRBV6-1 and TRBJ2-1; unclear D gene. V gave up 1 base and J gave up 2 bases, with 12 bases separating them. The germline V gene encodes CDR1 MNHNS and CDR2 SASEGT. CDR3 length: 16 residues. The CDR3 coding sequence is TGTGCCAGCAGTGAAGTTGGTGCTATCGCCTACAATGAGCAGTTCTTC. The encoded protein is CASSEVGAIAYNEQFF.

Only one count was recorded for this clone. V gene TRBV19 combines with J gene TRBJ2-1, with a possible D match to TRBD2 (6 bases). This CDR3 contains 15 residues. V was clipped by 1 base and J by 8 bases, with 15 bases between them. Germline CDR1 is LNHDA and CDR2 is SQIVND (reference sequence). DNA of the CDR3: TGTGCCAGTAGTATAGGGGCGGGACCCCTAGATGAGCAGTTCTTC. Residues: CASSIGAGPLDEQFF. Full variable domain (rest looked up from reference TRBV19 and TRBJ2-1): DGGITQSPKYLFRKEGQNVTLSCEQNLNHDAMYWYRQDPGQGLRLIYYSQIVNDFQKGDIAEGYSVSREKKESFPLTVTSAQKNPTAFYLCASSIGAGPLDEQFFGPGTRLTVL.

The chain recombines TRBV11-2 with TRBJ2-7; D remains unclear. This CDR3 contains 12 residues. The germline V and J ends were trimmed by 2 bases and 7 bases, with 9 bases remaining between them. Germline loops: CDR1 SGHAT, CDR2 FQNNGV. CDR3 nucleotides: TGTGCCAGCAGCTTAATTACGGTGGAGCAGTACTTC. Its protein product is CASSLITVEQYF.

The CDR3 coding sequence is TGCGCCAGCAGCTTGGATCGACAACCCGTCGACGAGCAGTACTTC. Protein: CASSLDRQPVDEQYF. J is TRBJ2-7 and V is TRBV5-1; D gene uncertain. The germline gives CDR1 SGHRS, CDR2 YFSETQ. The CDR3 is 15 residues long. With 0 bases removed from V and 5 bases from J, the gap between germline ends came to 15 bases.

V is TRBV7-9 and J is TRBJ2-1; D tentatively reads TRBD1 or TRBD2 (5 bases each). Germline CDR1 SEHNR, CDR2 FQNEAQ (reference sequence). V lost 4 bases and J lost 9, with 10 bases in between. The length of the CDR3 is 12 residues. The CDR3 region is CASSSGAGEQFF. Here the CDR3 DNA reads TGTGCCAGCAGCTCCGGGGCGGGTGAGCAGTTCTTC.

The chain carries TRBV27 and TRBJ2-1; maybe TRBD1 (6 bases). Per the germline V gene, CDR1 is MNHEY and CDR2 is SMNVEV (reference sequence). Trimming left V 0 bases short and J 5 bases short, with 17 bases between. This CDR3 comprises 17 residues. The CDR3 DNA follows: TGTGCCAGCAGTTTATCCCCAGGGGCCTTTTCCCACAATGAGCAGTTCTTC. Translating it yields CASSLSPGAFSHNEQFF.

The chain is built from TRBV7-8 and TRBJ2-4, with 11 bases fitting TRBD2. Germline CDR1 SGHVS, CDR2 FQNEAQ. The CDR3 totals 16 residues. Germline trimming cut 6 bases from V and 0 bases from J; bases unmatched to any gene: 4. CDR3 sequence reads: CASRTTSGVAKNIQYF. The CDR3 region has the DNA TGTGCCAGCAGGACGACTAGCGGGGTAGCCAAAAACATTCAGTACTTC.

J is TRBJ2-2 and V is TRBV9; 9 nucleotides match TRBD1. J gave up 7 bases and V 4 bases, and 11 bases lay outside the gene matches. The CDR3 totals 16 residues. From germline, CDR1 is SGDLS and CDR2 YYNGEE. CDR3 residues: CASSPKEGQGSGELFF. The CDR3 region has the DNA TGTGCCAGCAGCCCGAAGGAGGGACAGGGTAGCGGGGAGCTGTTTTTT.

This clone was recorded once. The chain uses TRBV9 and TRBJ2-3, with TRBD2 matching 10 bases. The CDR3 extends over 19 amino acids. In germline, CDR1 is SGDLS, CDR2 YYNGEE. V shed 0 bases, J shed 5 bases, and the junction held 15 bases outside the gene matches. This chain's CDR3 is CASSVEGPLSGGPRDTQYF. The CDR3 DNA is TGTGCCAGCAGCGTAGAGGGGCCCCTTAGCGGGGGGCCTAGAGATACGCAGTATTTT.

The chain carries TRBV4-1 and TRBJ2-5, with D possibly matching TRBD1 (5 bases). Germline V gene data show CDR1 as MGHRA and CDR2 as YSYEKL. V was pared by 1 base and J by 1 base, with 7 bases between. The CDR3 is 14 residues long. Written as DNA, the CDR3 is TGCGCCAGCAGCCAAGCAGGGCTCCAAGAGACCCAGTACTTC. The encoded protein is CASSQAGLQETQYF.

This clone was seen only once. The chain uses TRBV4-1 and TRBJ2-1, with 7 bases that match TRBD1. This CDR3 has 16 amino acids. Germline loops: CDR1 MGHRA, CDR2 YSYEKL. With 0 bases clipped from V and 3 bases from J, the junction kept 5 bases outside the gene matches. The CDR3 bases are TGCGCCAGCAGCCAAGAGTTTCCAGGGGGCTACAATGAGCAGTTCTTC. Translating gives CASSQEFPGGYNEQFF.

The chain carries TRBV4-1 and TRBJ1-3; D uncertain. Germline V lookup: CDR1 MGHRA, CDR2 YSYEKL. This CDR3 is built from 15 residues. Trimming took off 4 bases at V and 4 bases at J, with 14 bases between the two ends. In nucleotides, the CDR3 is TGCGCCAGCAGCCTCGAATCCGGGCCGGGAAACACCATATATTTT. Translating it yields CASSLESGPGNTIYF.

The chain uses TRBV7-2 and TRBJ2-7; perhaps D is TRBD1 or TRBD2 (5 bases each). The CDR3 is 13 residues long. V lost 5 bases and J lost 2, with 10 bases in between. Germline V gives CDR1 SGHTA, CDR2 FQGNSA. CDR3 protein: CASSPGRAYEQYF. The CDR3 DNA follows: TGTGCCAGCAGCCCGGGACGGGCCTACGAGCAGTACTTC.

V is TRBV4-1 and J is TRBJ1-2; D remains unclear. The germline V and J ends were trimmed by 0 bases and 2 bases, with 13 bases remaining between them. This CDR3 region has 16 residues. CDR1 MGHRA and CDR2 YSYEKL come from the germline V gene. CDR3 in DNA: TGCGCCAGCAGCCAAGAAGTACGACTGCTAAACTATGGCTACACCTTC. Amino acid sequence: CASSQEVRLLNYGYTF.